This T cell receptor beta chain is drawn from a study of T cells in Graves' hyperthyroidism and ophthalmopathy. Trimming at V came to 2 bases and at J to 6 bases, leaving 6 bases not matched to a gene. The CDR3 contains 15 residues. CDR1 is GTSNPN and CDR2 is SVGIG in the germline V gene (reference sequence). Researchers took RNA transcripts and amplified the TCR beta CDR3 regions from them. First-round RT-PCR targeting the TCR CDR3 was performed with the HTBI primer set. TCRdb ran MiXCR on the multiplex PCR reads and lists one entry per CDR3 protein. The data show 400,000 to 500,000 distinct CDR3 sequences, about an eighth seen once. This clonotype occurred many times.

Sequencing was carried out using blood. The chain employs TRBV30 and TRBJ2-3, with 12 bases identical to TRBD2. The origin of this receptor is a woman younger than 30 with Graves' hyperthyroidism. CDR3 sequence reads: CAWSRLAGEVDTQYF. In nucleotides, the CDR3 is TGTGCCTGGAGTCGACTAGCGGGAGAGGTGGATACGCAGTATTTT.